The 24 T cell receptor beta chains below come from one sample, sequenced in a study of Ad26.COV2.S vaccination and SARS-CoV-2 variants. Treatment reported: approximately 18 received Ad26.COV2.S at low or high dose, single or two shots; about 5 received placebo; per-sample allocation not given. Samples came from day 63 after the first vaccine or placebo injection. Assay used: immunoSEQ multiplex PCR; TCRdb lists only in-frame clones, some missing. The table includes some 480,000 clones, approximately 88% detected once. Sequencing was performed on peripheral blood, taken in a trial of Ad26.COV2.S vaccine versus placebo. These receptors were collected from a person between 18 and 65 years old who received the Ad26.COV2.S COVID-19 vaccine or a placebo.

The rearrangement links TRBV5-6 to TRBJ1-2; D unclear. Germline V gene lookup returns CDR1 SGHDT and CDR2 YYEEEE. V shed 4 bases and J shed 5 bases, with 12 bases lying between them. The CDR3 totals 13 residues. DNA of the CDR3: TGTGCCAGCAGCCCGGCCGGATATTATGGCTACACCTTC. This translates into CASSPAGYYGYTF.

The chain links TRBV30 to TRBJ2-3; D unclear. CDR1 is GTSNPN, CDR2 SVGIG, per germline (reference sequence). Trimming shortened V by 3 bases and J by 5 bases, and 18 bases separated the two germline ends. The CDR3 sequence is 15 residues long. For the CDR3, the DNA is TGTGCCTGGAGCGACCAGAGTGCCGGCGGAGATACGCAGTATTTT. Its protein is CAWSDQSAGGDTQYF.

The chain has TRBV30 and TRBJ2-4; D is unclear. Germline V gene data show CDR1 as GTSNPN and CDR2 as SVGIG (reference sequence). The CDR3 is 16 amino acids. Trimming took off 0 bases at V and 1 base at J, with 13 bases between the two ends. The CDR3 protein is CAWSVPGVRAKNIQYF. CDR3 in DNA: TGTGCCTGGAGTGTACCTGGGGTTCGGGCCAAAAACATTCAGTACTTC.

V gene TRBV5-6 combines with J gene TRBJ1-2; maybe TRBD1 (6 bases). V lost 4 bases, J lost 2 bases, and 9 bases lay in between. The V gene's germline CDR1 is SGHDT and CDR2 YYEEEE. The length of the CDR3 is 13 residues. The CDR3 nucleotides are TGTGCCAGCAGCGGACAGTTCAACTATGGCTACACCTTC. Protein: CASSGQFNYGYTF.

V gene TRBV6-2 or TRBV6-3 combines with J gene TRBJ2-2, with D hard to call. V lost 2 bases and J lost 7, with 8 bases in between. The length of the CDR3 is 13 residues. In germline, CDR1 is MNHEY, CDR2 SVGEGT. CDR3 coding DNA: TGTGCCAGCAGTTACGGGCTTGGCGGGGAGCTGTTTTTT. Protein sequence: CASSYGLGGELFF.

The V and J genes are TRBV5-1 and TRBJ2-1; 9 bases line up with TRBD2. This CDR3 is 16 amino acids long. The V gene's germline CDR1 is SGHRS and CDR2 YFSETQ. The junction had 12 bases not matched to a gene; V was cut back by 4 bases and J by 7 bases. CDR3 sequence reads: CASSPVASGAGNEQFF. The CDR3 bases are TGCGCCAGCAGCCCCGTGGCTAGCGGGGCAGGGAATGAGCAGTTCTTC.

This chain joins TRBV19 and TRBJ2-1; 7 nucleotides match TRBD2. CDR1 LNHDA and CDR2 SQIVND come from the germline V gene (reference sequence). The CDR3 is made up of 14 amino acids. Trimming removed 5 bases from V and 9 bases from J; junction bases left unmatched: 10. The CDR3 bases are TGTGCCAGTAGTCTGTCGGCAAGCGGGACTGAGCAGTTCTTC. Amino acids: CASSLSASGTEQFF.

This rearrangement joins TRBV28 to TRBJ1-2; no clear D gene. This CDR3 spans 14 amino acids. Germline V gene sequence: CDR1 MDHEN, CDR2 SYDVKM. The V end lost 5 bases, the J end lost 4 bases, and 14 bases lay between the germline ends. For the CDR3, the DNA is TGTGCCAGCAGTATACAAGGAGGCGCCTATGGCTACACCTTC. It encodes CASSIQGGAYGYTF.

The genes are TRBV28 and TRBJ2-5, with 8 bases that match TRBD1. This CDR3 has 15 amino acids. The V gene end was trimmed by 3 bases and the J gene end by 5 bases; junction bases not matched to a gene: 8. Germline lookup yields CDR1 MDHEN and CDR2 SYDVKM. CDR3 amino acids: CASSFDRYRGETQYF. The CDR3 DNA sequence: TGTGCCAGCAGTTTCGATCGGTACAGGGGGGAGACCCAGTACTTC.

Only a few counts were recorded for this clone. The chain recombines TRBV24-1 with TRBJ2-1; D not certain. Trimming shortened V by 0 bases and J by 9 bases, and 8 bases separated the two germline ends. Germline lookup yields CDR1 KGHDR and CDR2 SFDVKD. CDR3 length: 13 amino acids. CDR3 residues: CATSDLLVAEQFF. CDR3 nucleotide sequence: TGTGCCACCAGTGATTTGCTGGTGGCTGAGCAGTTCTTC.

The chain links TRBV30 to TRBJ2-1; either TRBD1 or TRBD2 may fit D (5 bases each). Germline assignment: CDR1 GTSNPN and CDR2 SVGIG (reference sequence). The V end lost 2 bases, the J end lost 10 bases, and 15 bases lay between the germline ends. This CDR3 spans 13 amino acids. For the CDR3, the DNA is TGTGCCTGGAGTTTTCAGGGACGGGGAGAGCAGTTCTTC. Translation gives CAWSFQGRGEQFF.

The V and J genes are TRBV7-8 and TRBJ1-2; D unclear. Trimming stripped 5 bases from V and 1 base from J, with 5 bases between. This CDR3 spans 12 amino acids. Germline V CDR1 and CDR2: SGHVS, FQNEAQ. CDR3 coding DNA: TGTGCCAGCAGCCCCAGTAACTATGGCTACACCTTC. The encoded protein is CASSPSNYGYTF.

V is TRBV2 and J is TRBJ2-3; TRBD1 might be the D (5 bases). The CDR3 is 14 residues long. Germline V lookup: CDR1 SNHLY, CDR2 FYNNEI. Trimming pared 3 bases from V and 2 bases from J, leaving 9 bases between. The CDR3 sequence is CASSERQTTDTQYF. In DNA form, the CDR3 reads TGTGCCAGCAGTGAGAGACAGACCACAGATACGCAGTATTTT.

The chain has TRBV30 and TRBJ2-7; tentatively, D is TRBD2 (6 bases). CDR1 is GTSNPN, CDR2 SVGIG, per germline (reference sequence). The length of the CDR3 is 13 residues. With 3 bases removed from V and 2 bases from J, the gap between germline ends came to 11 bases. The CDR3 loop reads CAWREGLPYEQYF. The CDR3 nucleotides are TGTGCCTGGAGGGAGGGCTTGCCCTACGAGCAGTACTTC.

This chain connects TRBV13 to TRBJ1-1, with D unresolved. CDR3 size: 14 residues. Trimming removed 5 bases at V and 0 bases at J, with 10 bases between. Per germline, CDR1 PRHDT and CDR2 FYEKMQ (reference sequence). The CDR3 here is CASSPLSLNTEAFF. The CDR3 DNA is TGTGCCAGCAGCCCCCTTTCGCTGAACACTGAAGCTTTCTTT.

The CDR3 loop reads CASTEGGTRYGYTF. The CDR3 DNA reads TGTGCCAGCACCGAGGGGGGCACTAGGTATGGCTACACCTTC. This chain connects TRBV7-2 to TRBJ1-2, with a weak D call TRBD1 (6 bases). The V end was cut by 7 bases, the J end by 5 bases, with 17 bases between. Germline-derived CDR1 and CDR2 are SGHTA and FQGNSA. The CDR3 covers 14 residues. The entire variable domain, with the rest obtained from reference TRBV7-2 and TRBJ1-2, is as follows: GAGVSQSPSNKVTEKGKDVELRCDPISGHTALYWYRQSLGQGLEFLIYFQGNSAPDKSGLPSDRFSAERTGGSVSTLTIQRTQQEDSAVYLCASTEGGTRYGYTFGSGTRLTVV.

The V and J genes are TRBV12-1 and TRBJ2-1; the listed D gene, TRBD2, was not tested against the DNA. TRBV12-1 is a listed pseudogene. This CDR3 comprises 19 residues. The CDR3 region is CASSPSRGLAGTSYNEQFF. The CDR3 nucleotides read TGTGCCAGCAGTCCCTCGAGGGGACTAGCGGGGACCTCCTACAATGAGCAGTTCTTC.

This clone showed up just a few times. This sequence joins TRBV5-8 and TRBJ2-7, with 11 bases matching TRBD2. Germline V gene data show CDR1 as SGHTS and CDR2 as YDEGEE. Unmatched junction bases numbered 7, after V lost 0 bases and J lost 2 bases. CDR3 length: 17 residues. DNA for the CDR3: TGTGCCAGCAGCTTGGCAGGGACTAGCGGTTTCCCCTACGAGCAGTACTTC. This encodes CASSLAGTSGFPYEQYF.

The CDR3 DNA sequence: TGTGCCAGCAGTTTAGGGACAGGTGTAACTAATGAAAAACTGTTTTTT. This sequence encodes CASSLGTGVTNEKLFF. The J gene is TRBJ1-4, the V gene TRBV28; 8 bases are a match to TRBD1. CDR1 MDHEN and CDR2 SYDVKM come from the germline V gene. The trim removed 2 bases at V and 1 base at J, leaving 3 bases unmatched. CDR3 size: 16 residues.

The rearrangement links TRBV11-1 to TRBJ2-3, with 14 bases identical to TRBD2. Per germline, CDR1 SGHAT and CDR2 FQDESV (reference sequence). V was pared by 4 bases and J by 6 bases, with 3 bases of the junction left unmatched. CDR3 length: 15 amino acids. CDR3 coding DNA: TGTGCCAGCAGCTCGACTAGCGGGAGGGGGGATACGCAGTATTTT. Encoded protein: CASSSTSGRGDTQYF.

Here the CDR3 reads CATSRGGASQPQHF. For the CDR3, the DNA is TGTGCCACCAGCAGGGGGGGGGCGAGTCAGCCCCAGCATTTT. This chain uses TRBV15 with TRBJ1-5, with a tentative D call TRBD1 (6 bases). Germline V gene data show CDR1 as LNHNV and CDR2 as YYDKDF (reference sequence). V lost 3 bases and J 6 bases, leaving 12 bases between the germline ends. This CDR3 comprises 14 residues.

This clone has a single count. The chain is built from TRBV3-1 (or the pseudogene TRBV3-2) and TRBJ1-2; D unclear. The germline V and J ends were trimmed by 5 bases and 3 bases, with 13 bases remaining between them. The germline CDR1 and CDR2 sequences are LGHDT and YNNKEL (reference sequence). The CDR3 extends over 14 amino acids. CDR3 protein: CASSSRVPHYGYTF. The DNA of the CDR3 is TGTGCCAGCAGCTCACGGGTTCCACACTATGGCTACACCTTC.

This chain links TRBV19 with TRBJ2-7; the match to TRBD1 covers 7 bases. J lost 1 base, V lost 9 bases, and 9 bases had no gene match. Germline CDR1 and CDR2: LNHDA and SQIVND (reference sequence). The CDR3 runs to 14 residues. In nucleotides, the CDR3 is TGTGCCAGCAGCCCCGCGACAGGGTCCTACGAGCAGTACTTC. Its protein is CASSPATGSYEQYF.

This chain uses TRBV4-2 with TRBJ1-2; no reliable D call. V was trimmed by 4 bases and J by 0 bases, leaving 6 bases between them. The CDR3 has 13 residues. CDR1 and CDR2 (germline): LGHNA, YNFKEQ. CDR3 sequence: CASSRLTNYGYTF. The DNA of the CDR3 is TGTGCCAGCAGCCGTTTGACTAACTATGGCTACACCTTC.